The clone carrying this T cell receptor (beta chain) was detected a few times. The data originate from a study of control samples from healthy donors and cancer patients. The data were produced by immunoSEQ multiplex PCR, yet TCRdb's version contains in-frame clones alone and is incomplete. The table includes 100,000 or so clones, roughly nine tenths detected once. V dropped 4 bases and J dropped 4; count of bases not matched to a gene: 6. The CDR3 has 15 amino acids. From germline, CDR1 is SGHNT and CDR2 YYREEE (reference sequence). Source material: blood. The clonotype was recovered from a woman between 45 and 65 years old in good health. The J gene is TRBJ1-2, the V gene TRBV5-4; TRBD1 aligns across 11 bases. The CDR3 coding sequence is TGTGCCAGCAGCCCTCGGACAGGGGGCCTCTATGGCTACACCTTC. This codes for CASSPRTGGLYGYTF.